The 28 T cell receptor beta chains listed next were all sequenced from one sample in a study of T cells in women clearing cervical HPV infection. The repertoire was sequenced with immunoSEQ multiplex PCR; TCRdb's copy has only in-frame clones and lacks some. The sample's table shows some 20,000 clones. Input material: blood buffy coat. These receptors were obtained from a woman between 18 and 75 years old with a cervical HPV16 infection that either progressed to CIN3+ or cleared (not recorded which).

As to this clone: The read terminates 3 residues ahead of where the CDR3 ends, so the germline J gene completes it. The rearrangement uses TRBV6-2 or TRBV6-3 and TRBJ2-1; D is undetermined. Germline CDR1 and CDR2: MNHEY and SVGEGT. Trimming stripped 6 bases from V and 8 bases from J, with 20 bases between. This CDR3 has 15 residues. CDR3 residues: CASSSPRFAKDEQFF. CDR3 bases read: TGTGCCAGCAGCTCTCCAAGGTTCGCCAAGGATGAG.

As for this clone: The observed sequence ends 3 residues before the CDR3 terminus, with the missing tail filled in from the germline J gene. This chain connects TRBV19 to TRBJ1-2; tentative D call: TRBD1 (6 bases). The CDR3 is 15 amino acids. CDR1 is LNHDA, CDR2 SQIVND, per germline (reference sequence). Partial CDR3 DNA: TGTGCCAGTAGTCCCACGACAGGCTCCTACAATGAC. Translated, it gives CASSPTTGSYND. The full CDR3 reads CASSPTTGSYNDYTF.

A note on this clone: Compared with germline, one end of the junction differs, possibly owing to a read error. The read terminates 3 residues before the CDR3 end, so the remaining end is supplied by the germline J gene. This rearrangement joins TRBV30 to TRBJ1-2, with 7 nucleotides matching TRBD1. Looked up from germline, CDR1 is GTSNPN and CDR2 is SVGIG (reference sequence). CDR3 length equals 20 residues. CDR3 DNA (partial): TGTGCCAGGAGTGCAAACCCGGACATTCGGGGACTAGGGGGCTACAATGAC. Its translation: CARSANPDIRGLGGYND. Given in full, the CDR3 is CARSANPDIRGLGGYNDYTF.

CDR3 sequence reads: CASSTGQGNEQFF. The covered CDR3 bases are TGCGCCAGCAGCACCGGACAGGGGAATGAG. V is TRBV5-1 and J is TRBJ2-1; 9 nucleotides align to TRBD1. The missing CDR3 end, 3 residues past where the read stops, is filled in from the germline J gene. Germline V lookup: CDR1 SGHRS, CDR2 YFSETQ. CDR3 length: 13 residues. Trimming removed 4 bases from V and 7 bases from J; junction bases left unmatched: 3.

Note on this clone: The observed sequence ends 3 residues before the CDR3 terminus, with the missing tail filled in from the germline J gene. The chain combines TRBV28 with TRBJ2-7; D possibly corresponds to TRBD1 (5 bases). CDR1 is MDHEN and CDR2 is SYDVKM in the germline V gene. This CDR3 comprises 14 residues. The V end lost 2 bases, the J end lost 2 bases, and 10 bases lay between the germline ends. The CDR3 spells CASSLMLDTYEQYF. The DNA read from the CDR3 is TGTGCCAGCAGTTTAATGCTGGACACCTACGAG.

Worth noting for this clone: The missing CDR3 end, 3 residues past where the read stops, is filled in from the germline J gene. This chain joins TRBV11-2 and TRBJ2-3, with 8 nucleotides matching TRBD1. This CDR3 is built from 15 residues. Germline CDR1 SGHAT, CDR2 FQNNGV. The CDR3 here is CASSHPTGGKETQYF. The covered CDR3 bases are TGTGCCAGCAGCCACCCCACAGGGGGGAAAGAGACG.

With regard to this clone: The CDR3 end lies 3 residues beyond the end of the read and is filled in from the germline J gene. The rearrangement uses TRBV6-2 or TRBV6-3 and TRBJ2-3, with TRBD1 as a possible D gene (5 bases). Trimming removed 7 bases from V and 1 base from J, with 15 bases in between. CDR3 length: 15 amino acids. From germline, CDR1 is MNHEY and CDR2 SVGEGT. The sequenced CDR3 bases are TGTGCCAGCACCGATGGGGCATTTGGCACAGATACG. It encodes CASTDGAFGTDT. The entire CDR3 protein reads CASTDGAFGTDTQYF.

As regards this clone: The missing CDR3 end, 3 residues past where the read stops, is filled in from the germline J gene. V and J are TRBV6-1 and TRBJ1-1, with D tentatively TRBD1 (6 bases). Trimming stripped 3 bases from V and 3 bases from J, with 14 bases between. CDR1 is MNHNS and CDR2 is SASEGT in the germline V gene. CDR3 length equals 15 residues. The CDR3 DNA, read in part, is TGTGCCAGCAGTGATAATGGGACAACCCACACTGAA. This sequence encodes CASSDNGTTHTE. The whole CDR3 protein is CASSDNGTTHTEAFF.

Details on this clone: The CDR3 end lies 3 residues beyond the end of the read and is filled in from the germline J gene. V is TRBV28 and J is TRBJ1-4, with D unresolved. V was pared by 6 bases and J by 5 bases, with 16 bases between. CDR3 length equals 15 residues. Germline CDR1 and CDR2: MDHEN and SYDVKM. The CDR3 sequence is CASSQGQSSNEKLFF. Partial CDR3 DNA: TGTGCCAGCAGCCAAGGGCAGAGCTCGAATGAAAAA.

CDR3 residues: CAWSVVRGTSYDYTF. CDR3 bases read: TGTGCCTGGAGTGTAGTTAGGGGGACCTCCTACGAC. The chain carries TRBV30 and TRBJ1-2; possibly TRBD1 for D (6 bases). The CDR3 is cut off 3 residues early in the read; its end comes from the germline J gene. The CDR3 is made up of 15 amino acids. Germline V gene sequence: CDR1 GTSNPN, CDR2 SVGIG (reference sequence).

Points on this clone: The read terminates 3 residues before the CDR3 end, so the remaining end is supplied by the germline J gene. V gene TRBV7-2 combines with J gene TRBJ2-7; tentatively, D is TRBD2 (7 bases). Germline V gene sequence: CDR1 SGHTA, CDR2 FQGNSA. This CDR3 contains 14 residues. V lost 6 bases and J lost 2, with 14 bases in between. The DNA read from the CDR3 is TGTGCCAGCAGTTCCCGCGGGGGCGCCTACGAG. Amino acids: CASSSRGGAYE. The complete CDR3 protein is CASSSRGGAYEQYF.

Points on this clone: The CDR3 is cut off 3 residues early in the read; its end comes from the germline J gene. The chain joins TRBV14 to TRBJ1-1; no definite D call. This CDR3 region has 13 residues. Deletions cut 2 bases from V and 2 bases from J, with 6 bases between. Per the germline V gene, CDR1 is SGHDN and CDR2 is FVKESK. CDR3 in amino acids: CASSQSINTEAFF. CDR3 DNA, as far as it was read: TGTGCCAGCAGCCAATCTATCAACACTGAA.

The CDR3 region is CASSDLAGGPQTQYF. The sequenced part of the CDR3 DNA is TGTGCCAGCAGTGATCTAGCGGGGGGGCCACAGACC. The chain uses TRBV6-1 and TRBJ2-5; 12 nucleotides agree with TRBD2. The DNA ends 3 residues before the CDR3 does, and the rest of the CDR3 is filled in from the germline J gene. From germline, CDR1 is MNHNS and CDR2 SASEGT. The CDR3 sequence is 15 residues long. The junction had 5 bases not matched to a gene; V was cut back by 3 bases and J by 6 bases.

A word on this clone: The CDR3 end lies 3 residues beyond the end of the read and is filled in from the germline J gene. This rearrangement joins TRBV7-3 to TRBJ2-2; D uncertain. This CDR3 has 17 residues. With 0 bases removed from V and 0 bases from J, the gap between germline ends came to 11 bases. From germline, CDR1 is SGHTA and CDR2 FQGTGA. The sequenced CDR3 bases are TGTGCCAGCAGCTTAACGGCGGCTACTTCGAACACCGGGGAG. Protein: CASSLTAATSNTGE. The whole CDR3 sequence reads CASSLTAATSNTGELFF.

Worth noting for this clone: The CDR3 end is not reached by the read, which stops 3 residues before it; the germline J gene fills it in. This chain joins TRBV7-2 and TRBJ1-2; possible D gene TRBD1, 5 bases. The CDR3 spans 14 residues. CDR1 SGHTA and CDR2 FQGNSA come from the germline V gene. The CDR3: CASSSGTFYNDYTF. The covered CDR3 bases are TGTGCCAGCAGCTCTGGGACTTTTTACAATGAC.

CDR3 DNA (partial): TGTGCCAGCACCCTGGGGGGGTCGATGACTGAA. Its translation: CASTLGGSMTE. The whole CDR3 sequence reads CASTLGGSMTEAFF. This chain connects TRBV6-2 or TRBV6-3 to TRBJ1-1; a possible D gene is TRBD1 (5 bases). The CDR3 end falls 3 residues outside the read, so it is completed with the germline J gene. From germline, CDR1 is MNHEY and CDR2 SVGEGT. V lost 7 bases and J 5 bases, leaving 17 bases between the germline ends. The CDR3 spans 14 residues.

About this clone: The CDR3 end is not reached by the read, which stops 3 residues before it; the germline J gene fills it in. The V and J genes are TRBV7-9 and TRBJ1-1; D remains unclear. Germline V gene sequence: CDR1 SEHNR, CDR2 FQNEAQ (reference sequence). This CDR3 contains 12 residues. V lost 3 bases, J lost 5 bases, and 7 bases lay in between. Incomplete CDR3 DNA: TGTGCCAGCAGCTTCGGGGATACTGAA. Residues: CASSFGDTE. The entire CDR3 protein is CASSFGDTEAFF.

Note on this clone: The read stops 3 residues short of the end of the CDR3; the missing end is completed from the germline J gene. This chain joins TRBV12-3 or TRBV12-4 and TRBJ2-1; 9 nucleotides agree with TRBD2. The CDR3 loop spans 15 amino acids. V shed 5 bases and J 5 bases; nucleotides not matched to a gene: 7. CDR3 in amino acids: CASSPAGGRDNEQFF. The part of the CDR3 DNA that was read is TGTGCCAGCAGTCCAGCGGGGGGTCGGGACAATGAG.

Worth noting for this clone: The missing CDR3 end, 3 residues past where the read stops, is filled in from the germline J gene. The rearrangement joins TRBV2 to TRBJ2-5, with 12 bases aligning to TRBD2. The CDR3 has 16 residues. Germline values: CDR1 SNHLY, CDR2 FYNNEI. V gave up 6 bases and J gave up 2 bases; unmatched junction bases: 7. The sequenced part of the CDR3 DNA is TGTGCCAGCAGGGGAAGACTAGCGGGGGTTCAAGAGACC. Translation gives CASRGRLAGVQET. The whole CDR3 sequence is CASRGRLAGVQETQYF.

The covered CDR3 bases are TGTGCCACCCGACAGGGTTCGGGCGAG. The encoded protein is CATRQGSGE. The full-length CDR3 reads as CATRQGSGEQYF. This chain links TRBV12-3 or TRBV12-4 with TRBJ2-7; 7 nucleotides align to TRBD1. Read coverage stops 3 residues before the CDR3 terminus; the germline J gene supplies the remainder. After removal of 10 bases from V and 6 bases from J, the junction contained 9 bases not matched to a gene. This CDR3 has 12 residues.

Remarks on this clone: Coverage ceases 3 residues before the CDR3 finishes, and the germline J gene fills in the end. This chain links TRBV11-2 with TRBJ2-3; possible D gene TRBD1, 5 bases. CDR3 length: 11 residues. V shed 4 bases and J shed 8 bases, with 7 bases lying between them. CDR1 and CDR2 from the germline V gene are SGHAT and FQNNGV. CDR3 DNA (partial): TGTGCCAGCAGCTCAGGGTCTACG. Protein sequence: CASSSGST. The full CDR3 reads CASSSGSTQYF.

The CDR3 is CSARGTSGTDTQYF. The covered CDR3 bases are TGCAGTGCTAGAGGGACATCGGGCACAGATACG. This chain links TRBV20-1 with TRBJ2-3; D perhaps matches TRBD1 (5 bases). With the read ending 3 residues before the CDR3 end, the germline J gene is used to fill in that end. There are 14 residues in the CDR3. Germline CDR1 is DFQATT and CDR2 is SNEGSKA (reference sequence). Trimming left V 1 base short and J 1 base short, with 9 bases between.

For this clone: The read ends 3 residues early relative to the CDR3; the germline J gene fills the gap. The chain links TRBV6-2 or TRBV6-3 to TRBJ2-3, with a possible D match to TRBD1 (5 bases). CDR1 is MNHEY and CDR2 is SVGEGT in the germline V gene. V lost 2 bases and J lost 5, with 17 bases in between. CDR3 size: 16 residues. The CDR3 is CASSYAGQQVRDTQYF. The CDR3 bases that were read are TGTGCCAGCAGTTACGCAGGACAACAGGTCAGAGATACG.

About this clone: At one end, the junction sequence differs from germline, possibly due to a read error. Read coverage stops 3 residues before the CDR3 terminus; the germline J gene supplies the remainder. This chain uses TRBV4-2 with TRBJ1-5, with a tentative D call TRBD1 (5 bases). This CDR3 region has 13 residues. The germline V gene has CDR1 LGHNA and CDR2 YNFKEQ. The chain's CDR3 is CASSQDTGQPQHF. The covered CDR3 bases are TGCGCCAGCAGCCAAGATACAGGCCAGCCC.

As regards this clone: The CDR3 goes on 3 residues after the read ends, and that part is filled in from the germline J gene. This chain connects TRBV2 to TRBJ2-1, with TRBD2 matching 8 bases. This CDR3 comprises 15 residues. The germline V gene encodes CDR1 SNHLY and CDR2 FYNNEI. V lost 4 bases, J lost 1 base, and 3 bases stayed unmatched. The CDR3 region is CASSVQRGSYNEQFF. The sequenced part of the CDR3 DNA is TGTGCCAGCAGTGTCCAGCGGGGGTCCTACAATGAG.

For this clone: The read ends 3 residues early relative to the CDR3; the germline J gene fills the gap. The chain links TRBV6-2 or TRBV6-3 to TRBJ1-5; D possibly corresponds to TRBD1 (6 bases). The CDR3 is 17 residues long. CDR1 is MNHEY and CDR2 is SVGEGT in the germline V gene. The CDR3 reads CASSPTSGGPSTDPQHF. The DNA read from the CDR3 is TGTGCCAGCAGCCCGACTAGCGGGGGGCCTAGCACAGATCCC.

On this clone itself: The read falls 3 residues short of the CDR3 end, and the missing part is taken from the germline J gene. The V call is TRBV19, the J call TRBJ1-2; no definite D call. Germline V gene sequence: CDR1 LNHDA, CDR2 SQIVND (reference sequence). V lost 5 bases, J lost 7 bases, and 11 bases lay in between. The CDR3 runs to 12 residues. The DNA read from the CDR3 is TGTGCCAGTAGTCAACCCGGGGTTGGC. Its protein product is CASSQPGVG. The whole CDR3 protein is CASSQPGVGYTF.

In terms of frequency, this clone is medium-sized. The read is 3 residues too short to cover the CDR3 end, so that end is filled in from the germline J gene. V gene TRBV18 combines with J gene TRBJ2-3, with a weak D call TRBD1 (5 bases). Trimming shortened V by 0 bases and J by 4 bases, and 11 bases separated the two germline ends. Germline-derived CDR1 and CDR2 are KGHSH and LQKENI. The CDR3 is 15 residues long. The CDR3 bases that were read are TGTGCCAGCTCACCACCGAAGGGGCGTGCAGATACG. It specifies CASSPPKGRADT. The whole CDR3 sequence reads CASSPPKGRADTQYF.